This TCR beta chain was recorded in a study of cytomegalovirus exposure and HLA in healthy donors. Notes on the study in general: In a later analysis, the majority of CMV-associated beta chains seemingly showed HLA restriction.

This clone was observed a single time. Its antigen is not identified. Looked up from germline, CDR1 is GTSNPN and CDR2 is SVGIG (reference sequence). The CDR3 has 15 residues. With V trimmed by 3 bases and J by 4 bases, 11 bases remained unmatched. Vbeta (60) and Jbeta (13) primers were used in the PCR. Assay used: immunoSEQ multiplex PCR; TCRdb lists only in-frame clones, some missing. The sample carries some 130,000 clones, roughly three fifths recorded once. Sequencing input: PBMCs. The sequence came from a woman aged 40 to 55 in good health and CMV-seronegative. The V call is TRBV30, the J call TRBJ2-7, with 8 bases lining up with TRBD1. The CDR3 loop is CAWSALGQGVYEQYF. In DNA form, the CDR3 reads TGTGCCTGGAGCGCCCTCGGACAGGGCGTTTACGAGCAGTACTTC.